Listed below are T cell receptor beta chains from one sample, sequenced in a study. Generated by immunoSEQ multiplex PCR, the TCRdb table keeps only in-frame clones and is missing some. The sample yields 60,000 to 85,000 clones, around 93% seen once. The sequenced sample was PBMCs. The origin of the receptors is a man aged 40-55 years with rheumatoid arthritis. Each CDR3 is given with its conserved first and last residue. The D gene is left open where the match is weak. Some rows have no size entry. The others give once, few or many, or a class for an expanded clone.

TRBV27	NA	NA	TRBJ1-2	CASSSVGYYGYTF	TGTGCCAGCAGTTCTGTGGGGTACTATGGCTACACCTTC
TRBV7-3	NA	once	TRBJ1-1	CASSLNPGRNTEAFF	TGTGCCAGCAGCTTAAATCCAGGACGTAACACTGAAGCTTTCTTT
TRBV5-1	NA	NA	TRBJ1-1	CASWSGNTEAFF	TGCGCCAGCTGGTCGGGAAACACTGAAGCTTTCTTT
TRBV5-4	NA	once	TRBJ2-5	CASSLAIGQQETQYF	TGTGCCAGCAGCTTGGCCATCGGACAGCAAGAGACCCAGTACTTC
TRBV30	TRBD1	NA	TRBJ2-1	CAWSRDRAYNEQFF	TGTGCCTGGAGCCGAGACAGGGCCTACAATGAGCAGTTCTTC
TRBV6-5	NA	NA	TRBJ1-3	CASSRDTISGNTIYF	TGTGCCAGCAGCCGTGATACCATCTCTGGAAACACCATATATTTT
TRBV12-5	NA	NA	TRBJ1-3	CASGPRGGGPFSGNTIYF	TGTGCTAGTGGTCCCCGGGGGGGAGGCCCCTTCTCTGGAAACACCATATATTTT
TRBV30	NA	NA	TRBJ1-2	CAWYLGPPGGYTF	TGTGCCTGGTACTTAGGACCTCCGGGTGGCTACACCTTC
TRBV15	NA	NA	TRBJ1-2	CATSIQAGVNNYGYTF	TGTGCCACCAGCATCCAGGCCGGGGTTAATAACTATGGCTACACCTTC
TRBV30	NA	NA	TRBJ2-3	CALSWGVVPDTQYF	TGTGCCCTGAGTTGGGGAGTCGTTCCAGATACGCAGTATTTT
TRBV11-1	TRBD2	NA	TRBJ2-3	CASSLELAQDTQYF	TGTGCCAGCAGCTTAGAACTAGCGCAAGATACGCAGTATTTT
TRBV6-2/TRBV6-3	NA	NA	TRBJ2-7	CASSYQDFYEQYF	TGTGCCAGCAGTTATCAGGACTTCTACGAGCAGTACTTC
TRBV27	NA	NA	TRBJ2-1	CASSFPQGPQFF	TGTGCCAGCAGTTTCCCGCAGGGGCCGCAGTTCTTC
TRBV18	NA	NA	TRBJ1-1	CASSPTHRENTEAFF	TGTGCCAGCTCACCAACGCACAGGGAGAACACTGAAGCTTTCTTT
TRBV29-1	TRBD1	NA	TRBJ1-6	CSAMTGGDSPLHF	TGCAGCGCTATGACAGGGGGCGATTCACCCCTCCACTTT
TRBV3-1/TRBV3-2	TRBD2	NA	TRBJ2-2	CASSRHGLAGVPGELFF	TGTGCCAGCAGCCGGCATGGACTAGCGGGAGTTCCGGGGGAGCTGTTTTTT
TRBV14	NA	NA	TRBJ1-3	CASSQYRVGNTIYF	TGTGCCAGCAGCCAGTACAGGGTTGGAAACACCATATATTTT
TRBV19	NA	NA	TRBJ2-3	CASSMRGIGTDTQYF	TGTGCCAGTAGTATGAGGGGGATAGGCACAGATACGCAGTATTTT
TRBV3-1/TRBV3-2	TRBD2	NA	TRBJ2-1	CASRGVAGNNEQFF	TGTGCCAGCAGAGGGGTAGCGGGAAACAATGAGCAGTTCTTC
TRBV20-1	NA	NA	TRBJ1-1	CSARPRVGPFF	TGCAGTGCTAGACCCCGAGTTGGGCCTTTCTTT
TRBV18	TRBD1	NA	TRBJ1-5	CASSQDRGDQPQHF	TGTGCCAGCTCGCAAGACAGGGGGGATCAGCCCCAGCATTTT
TRBV4-1	NA	NA	TRBJ1-4	CASSQAGLLNEKLFF	TGCGCCAGCAGCCAAGCAGGGCTCCTTAATGAAAAACTGTTTTTT
TRBV5-1	TRBD1	NA	TRBJ2-7	CASSPGQGGGYEQYF	TGCGCCAGCAGCCCCGGACAGGGTGGAGGATACGAGCAGTACTTC
TRBV9	NA	NA	TRBJ1-4	CASSVVRGGTNEKLFF	TGTGCCAGCAGCGTAGTTCGGGGAGGTACTAATGAAAAACTGTTTTTT
TRBV3-1/TRBV3-2	TRBD1	NA	TRBJ1-3	CATRDRGISGNTIYF	TGTGCCACCCGGGACAGGGGGATCTCTGGAAACACCATATATTTT
TRBV7-9	TRBD1	NA	TRBJ2-7	CASSHRDRDSEQYF	TGTGCCAGCAGCCACCGGGACAGGGATTCCGAGCAGTACTTC
TRBV11-3	TRBD1	NA	TRBJ2-2	CASSLRTGGLSTGELFF	TGTGCCAGCAGCTTAAGGACAGGGGGCTTATCGACCGGGGAGCTGTTTTTT
TRBV3-1/TRBV3-2	NA	NA	TRBJ1-1	CASSQVSRSNTEAFF	TGTGCCAGCAGCCAAGTTTCCAGATCGAACACTGAAGCTTTCTTT
TRBV11-3	NA	NA	TRBJ2-1	CASSLGRREINEQFF	TGTGCCAGCAGCTTAGGACGCAGAGAGATCAATGAGCAGTTCTTC
TRBV7-6	NA	NA	TRBJ2-7	CASSLRVSHEQYF	TGTGCCAGCAGCTTACGGGTCTCCCACGAGCAGTACTTC
TRBV3-1/TRBV3-2	NA	NA	TRBJ2-2	CASSQGRTNTGELFF	TGTGCCAGCAGCCAGGGGCGGACTAACACCGGGGAGCTGTTTTTT
TRBV9	TRBD1	NA	TRBJ2-2	CASSRRTGNTGELFF	TGTGCCAGCAGCCGAAGGACAGGGAACACCGGGGAGCTGTTTTTT
TRBV2	NA	NA	TRBJ1-1	CASTRQQNTEAFF	TGTGCCAGCACTCGGCAGCAGAACACTGAAGCTTTCTTT
TRBV6-1	NA	NA	TRBJ1-2	CASSDLTGRSNYGYTF	TGTGCCAGCAGTGACTTAACAGGCCGATCTAACTATGGCTACACCTTC
TRBV6-5	NA	NA	TRBJ2-7	CASSYNRASYEQYF	TGTGCCAGCAGTTATAACAGAGCTTCCTACGAGCAGTACTTC
TRBV27	TRBD1	few	TRBJ1-6	CASSSGQGTRNSPLHF	TGTGCCAGCAGTTCCGGACAGGGGACGCGTAATTCACCCCTCCACTTT
TRBV28	TRBD1	NA	TRBJ2-3	CASRTSGTGPDTQYF	TGTGCCAGCAGAACATCCGGGACAGGGCCAGATACGCAGTATTTT
TRBV7-3	TRBD2	NA	TRBJ2-5	CASSLNAGGQETQYF	TGTGCCAGCAGCTTAAACGCGGGAGGGCAAGAGACCCAGTACTTC
TRBV10-3	NA	NA	TRBJ1-1	CAISKDSALSVNTEAFF	TGTGCCATCAGTAAGGACAGCGCTTTGTCAGTGAACACTGAAGCTTTCTTT
TRBV15	NA	NA	TRBJ2-5	CATSSREQETQYF	TGTGCCACCAGCAGCCGGGAACAAGAGACCCAGTACTTC
TRBV6-2/TRBV6-3	TRBD1	NA	TRBJ2-7	CASSPLTGQKPYEQYF	TGTGCCAGCAGTCCGCTGACAGGGCAGAAACCCTACGAGCAGTACTTC
TRBV7-3	NA	NA	TRBJ2-7	CASSLEPNHEQYF	TGTGCCAGCAGCCTCGAACCGAACCACGAGCAGTACTTC
TRBV30	TRBD2	NA	TRBJ2-1	CAWGTSGRASYNEQFF	TGTGCCTGGGGCACTAGCGGGAGGGCCTCCTACAATGAGCAGTTCTTC
TRBV9	TRBD1	NA	TRBJ2-7	CASSASGQGRYHEQYF	TGTGCCAGCAGCGCATCGGGACAGGGGAGATACCACGAGCAGTACTTC
TRBV3-1/TRBV3-2	TRBD1	NA	TRBJ2-7	CASSQWTGAGEQYF	TGTGCCAGCAGCCAATGGACAGGGGCGGGCGAGCAGTACTTC
TRBV6-5	NA	once	TRBJ2-3	CASSSRHGDTQYF	TGTGCCAGCAGTTCGAGACATGGAGATACGCAGTATTTT
TRBV27	NA	NA	TRBJ2-5	CASSLLGAQETQYF	TGTGCCAGCAGTTTATTGGGAGCCCAAGAGACCCAGTACTTC
TRBV5-6	NA	NA	TRBJ2-6	CASSLGTAQSGANVLTF	TGTGCCAGCAGCTTGGGGACAGCCCAATCTGGGGCCAACGTCCTGACTTTC
TRBV4-1	NA	NA	TRBJ1-1	CASSQGSGRLNTEAFF	TGCGCCAGCAGCCAAGGTTCCGGGCGGCTGAACACTGAAGCTTTCTTT
TRBV6-5	TRBD1	NA	TRBJ1-4	CASSYRQGANEKLFF	TGTGCCAGCAGTTACAGGCAGGGGGCTAATGAAAAACTGTTTTTT
TRBV2	TRBD1	few	TRBJ1-6	CASSEALRGSSPLHF	TGTGCCAGCAGTGAAGCGCTCAGGGGGTCGTCACCCCTCCACTTT
TRBV27	NA	NA	TRBJ2-3	CASSLQGWDTDTQYF	TGTGCCAGCAGTTTACAGGGGTGGGATACAGATACGCAGTATTTT
TRBV9	TRBD1	NA	TRBJ1-4	CASTRQGEKLFF	TGTGCCAGCACCCGACAGGGGGAAAAACTGTTTTTT